What follows are 11 T cell receptor beta chains derived from one specimen sequenced in a study of cytomegalovirus exposure and HLA in healthy donors. The PCR had 60 Vbeta and 13 Jbeta primers. This table comes from immunoSEQ multiplex PCR, and its TCRdb copy is limited to in-frame clones, with some not included. In the table there are tens of thousands of clones, 70% to 85% of which are singletons. The sample taken for sequencing was PBMCs. These receptors all come from a man aged 30 to 39 in good health and CMV-seropositive.

The chain has TRBV11-2 and TRBJ2-3; D is possibly TRBD2 (6 bases). There are 15 residues in the CDR3. Per the germline V gene, CDR1 is SGHAT and CDR2 is FQNNGV. Trimming removed 4 bases from V and 2 bases from J, with 13 bases in between. The CDR3 DNA reads as TGTGCCAGCAGCTCCACCGGGCGGGACACAGATACGCAGTATTTT. Its protein product is CASSSTGRDTDTQYF.

J is TRBJ1-1 and V is TRBV27; 7 nucleotides match TRBD1. The junction had 15 bases not matched to a gene; V was cut back by 2 bases and J by 0 bases. From germline, CDR1 is MNHEY and CDR2 SMNVEV (reference sequence). The CDR3 spans 19 residues. CDR3 DNA: TGTGCCAGCAGTTTAGGCCCTCGGGACAGTTTCTTTATGAACACTGAAGCTTTCTTT. Translated, it gives CASSLGPRDSFFMNTEAFF.

The V and J genes are TRBV7-8 and TRBJ1-2; D call uncertain. This CDR3 is built from 14 residues. The germline V and J ends were trimmed by 0 bases and 8 bases, with 13 bases remaining between them. The V gene's germline CDR1 is SGHVS and CDR2 FQNEAQ. This chain's CDR3 is CASSLASAGRGYTF. The CDR3 DNA is TGTGCCAGCAGCTTAGCCAGCGCGGGTCGGGGCTACACCTTC.

The genes are TRBV27 and TRBJ2-7, with TRBD1 matching 8 bases. The ends lost 0 bases at V and 1 base at J; junction bases unmatched: 2. The CDR3 is made up of 15 amino acids. In germline, CDR1 is MNHEY, CDR2 SMNVEV (reference sequence). The CDR3 protein is CASSLSGQGSYEQYF. The CDR3 DNA is TGTGCCAGCAGTTTATCAGGACAGGGTTCCTACGAGCAGTACTTC.

CDR3 DNA sequence: TGTGCCAGCAGGGAACAGGGTTTCAATCAGCCCCAGCATTTT. Translating it yields CASREQGFNQPQHF. The chain combines TRBV6-5 with TRBJ1-5, with D maybe TRBD1 (6 bases). Trimming left V 6 bases short and J 3 bases short, with 12 bases between. The germline V gene encodes CDR1 MNHEY and CDR2 SVGAGI. The CDR3 contains 14 residues.

The genes are TRBV7-8 and TRBJ1-3; no clear D gene. Trimming removed 2 bases at V and 4 bases at J, with 12 bases between. This CDR3 is built from 15 residues. The germline V gene has CDR1 SGHVS and CDR2 FQNEAQ. The DNA of the CDR3 is TGTGCCAGCAGCTTATACGAGTCGCCAGGAAACACCATATATTTT. This gives the protein CASSLYESPGNTIYF.

The genes are TRBV28 and TRBJ2-7; 9 bases align to TRBD1. The CDR3 runs 15 residues. V lost 5 bases, J lost 6 bases, and 11 bases stayed unmatched. Germline CDR1 MDHEN, CDR2 SYDVKM. The CDR3 sequence is CASSASGTGLREQYF. The CDR3 region has the DNA TGTGCCAGCAGTGCCTCCGGGACAGGGCTTCGCGAGCAGTACTTC. The full variable domain, in which reference TRBV28 and TRBJ2-7 provide the parts outside the CDR3, is DVKVTQSSRYLVKRTGEKVFLECVQDMDHENMFWYRQDPGLGLRLIYFSYDVKMKEKGDIPEGYSVSREKKERFSLILESASTNQTSMYLCASSASGTGLREQYFGPGTRLTVT.

The chain links TRBV6-1 to TRBJ1-1; TRBD1 is a possible D gene (5 bases). CDR1 and CDR2 from the germline V gene are MNHNS and SASEGT. V was shortened by 4 bases and J by 5 bases, with 8 bases between the two germline ends. The CDR3 spans 12 residues. The CDR3 coding sequence is TGTGCCAGCAGTGTCAGGGATACTGAAGCTTTCTTT. Residues: CASSVRDTEAFF.

This clone has more than one count but fewer than ten. The chain is built from TRBV5-1 and TRBJ2-1, with TRBD2 matching over 9 bases. The V gene end was trimmed by 1 base and the J gene end by 0 bases; junction bases not matched to a gene: 5. Germline CDR1 SGHRS, CDR2 YFSETQ. The CDR3 spans 17 residues. The CDR3 sequence is CASSLSIAGDSYNEQFF. The CDR3 DNA is TGCGCCAGCAGCTTGAGCATAGCGGGAGACTCCTACAATGAGCAGTTCTTC.

The V call is TRBV9, the J call TRBJ2-5, with D possibly TRBD2 on 6 matching bases. Trimming removed 4 bases at V and 9 bases at J, with 19 bases between. This CDR3 contains 14 residues. CDR1 and CDR2 (germline): SGDLS, YYNGEE. In DNA, the CDR3 is TGTGCCAGCAGCCCGCGGGCCCTGGGGGAGGCCCAGTACTTC. This translates into CASSPRALGEAQYF.

V and J are TRBV18 and TRBJ1-4, with D possibly matching TRBD1 (5 bases). CDR1 and CDR2 from the germline V gene are KGHSH and LQKENI. This CDR3 is 14 amino acids long. With 4 bases removed from V and 7 bases from J, the gap between germline ends came to 13 bases. The CDR3: CASSLQGGSEKLFF. The CDR3 nucleotides read TGTGCCAGCTCACTTCAGGGCGGGAGTGAAAAACTGTTTTTT. The full variable domain, rest sourced from reference TRBV18 and TRBJ1-4, is NAGVMQNPRHLVRRRGQEARLRCSPMKGHSHVYWYRQLPEEGLKFMVYLQKENIIDESGMPKERFSAEFPKEGPSILRIQQVVRGDSAAYFCASSLQGGSEKLFFGSGTQLSVL.